These T cell receptor beta chains were read from a single sample in a study of T cells in Graves' hyperthyroidism and ophthalmopathy. TCRdb recomputed calls from the multiplex PCR reads with MiXCR, one row per CDR3 protein. The table shows around 450,000 distinct CDR3 sequences, with roughly 14% occurring only once. Sequenced sample: blood. The origin of the receptors is a young woman with Graves' hyperthyroidism. CDR3s include the opening cysteine and the closing phenylalanine or tryptophan. The D gene is left open where the match is weak. Part of the rows lack a size; the others show once, few, many or a class for expanded clones.

TGTGCCAGCAGTTTAACTGAAGGGGGGAGGGAGACCCAGTACTTC CASSLTEGGRETQYF . TRBJ2-5 TRBV28 many
TGTGCCAGCAGCTTAAGTTTGGGCAGGGGGCTAAACGAGCAGTACTTC CASSLSLGRGLNEQYF TRBD1 TRBJ2-7 TRBV7-2 .
TGCGCCAGCAGGTCAAGGCCCTCCTCCGTGGAGCATTCACCCCTCCACTTT CASRSRPSSVEHSPLHF . TRBJ1-6 TRBV10-1 many
TGTGCCAGCAGCTTTGGGGGAGGGATGGCTTTCTTT CASSFGGGMAFF . TRBJ1-1 TRBV5-5 .
TGTGCCAGCAGACCGACAGGGGACAATCAGCCCCAGCATTTT CASRPTGDNQPQHF TRBD1 TRBJ1-5 TRBV7-8 .
TGTGCCAGCAGCCCTAGCAGGGGGATCCGGGGGCGCGCGCAGTATTTT CASSPSRGIRGRAQYF . TRBJ2-3 TRBV7-8 many
TGTGCCAGCAGCTCGGGTTTTGAGCAGTTCTTC CASSSGFEQFF . TRBJ2-1 TRBV7-9 once
TGTGCCAGCAGTAACCCGACAGGGGTTCGTCAGCCCCAGCATTTT CASSNPTGVRQPQHF TRBD1 TRBJ1-5 TRBV6-2/TRBV6-3 many
TGTGCCAGCAGTGGGCCGGGACCACGGGCTTCTATCTCCTACGAGCAGTACTTC CASSGPGPRASISYEQYF . TRBJ2-7 TRBV2 many
TGTGCCAGCACGTTGGGGGAACTGGGCTATGGAACTGAAGCTTTCTTT CASTLGELGYGTEAFF . TRBJ1-1 TRBV2 .
TGTGCCAGTAGTATGGGCAGTATGAACACTGAAGCTTTCTTT CASSMGSMNTEAFF . TRBJ1-1 TRBV19 many
TGTGCCAGCAGCCCGCTACTTCTCTGGGACGAGCAGTACTTC CASSPLLLWDEQYF . TRBJ2-7 TRBV3-1 many
TGCGCCAGCAGCCAAACATGGAGCACAGATACGCAGTATTTT CASSQTWSTDTQYF . TRBJ2-3 TRBV4-1 few
TGTGCCAGCACCCACCCGGGACTAGCGGGAGCCAATGAGCAGTTCTTC CASTHPGLAGANEQFF TRBD2 TRBJ2-1 TRBV28 once
TGTGCCAGCAGTTATAGTTACGGGACTAGCAAAGAGACCCAGTACTTC CASSYSYGTSKETQYF TRBD2 TRBJ2-5 TRBV6-1 many
TGTGCCAGTGCGGGGGTGGACAATCAGCCCCAGCATTTT CASAGVDNQPQHF . TRBJ1-5 TRBV28 .
TGTGCCAGCACGCCGGGCCTTCCACCTGGGGCCAACGTCCTGACTTTC CASTPGLPPGANVLTF . TRBJ2-6 TRBV2 many
TGTGCCAGCAGCTCAACCGGGACAGGCCTAAGCGAGCAGTACTTC CASSSTGTGLSEQYF TRBD1 TRBJ2-7 TRBV28 few
TGTGCCAGCAGCCAAAGCGAACTCAGGGGGAAAGAGACCCAGTACTTC CASSQSELRGKETQYF TRBD1 TRBJ2-5 TRBV3-1 many
TGTGCCAGAGGAGGGACAGGGTATTCCTACGAGCAGTACTTC CARGGTGYSYEQYF TRBD1 TRBJ2-7 TRBV6-1 .
TGTGCCAGCAGCTTAGATGGGGGGGTTCGAGAGACCCAGTACTTC CASSLDGGVRETQYF TRBD2 TRBJ2-5 TRBV11-2 many
TGCGCCAGCAGCCTGCCCCGGGACCCAAGCACAGATACGCAGTATTTT CASSLPRDPSTDTQYF . TRBJ2-3 TRBV5-1 .
TGTGCCAGCAGCTTAGTTCCCGACGGTCGGGTTGGCTACACCTTC CASSLVPDGRVGYTF . TRBJ1-2 TRBV7-8 many
TGTGCCAGCAGCGTAGCGGGGGGGCAAGACACCGGGGAGCTGTTTTTT CASSVAGGQDTGELFF TRBD2 TRBJ2-2 TRBV9 .
TGTGCCAGCAGTCGACCAACAGGGGCTTCTGGAAACACCATATATTTT CASSRPTGASGNTIYF TRBD1 TRBJ1-3 TRBV12-3/TRBV12-4 once
TGTGCCAGCAGCAGTAGCGGGAGGACCTCCTACAATGAGCAGTTCTTC CASSSSGRTSYNEQFF TRBD2 TRBJ2-1 TRBV6-1 many
TGCGCCAGCAGCCAGAGCGACAAGACAGATACGCAGTATTTT CASSQSDKTDTQYF . TRBJ2-3 TRBV4-1 .
TGTGCCAGCCGCTCTTCCGGGACTAGCCAAAACGAGCAGTACTTC CASRSSGTSQNEQYF TRBD2 TRBJ2-7 TRBV6-2/TRBV6-3 .
TGTGCCAGCAGCGTGGCGGCCGGAGGGGGCGGGAGGACAGATACGCAGTATTTT CASSVAAGGGGRTDTQYF . TRBJ2-3 TRBV11-3 many
TGTGCCACCACTGGGGGTTCAAATTCACCCCTCCACTTT CATTGGSNSPLHF . TRBJ1-6 TRBV7-9 few
TGTGCCAGCAGCCCAGACTTCGCAGGGGGCAATCAGCCCCAGCATTTT CASSPDFAGGNQPQHF . TRBJ1-5 TRBV6-1 many
TGTGCCAGCAGCTTAGCCCCTAGCGGGAACACAGATACGCAGTATTTT CASSLAPSGNTDTQYF TRBD2 TRBJ2-3 TRBV11-1 many
TGCAGTGCTCAGAGACAGGACCTAAACATTCAGTACTTC CSAQRQDLNIQYF . TRBJ2-4 TRBV20-1 many
TGTGCCAGCAGTGAACAGGGGAGGGACGGGAAGGATGAAAAACTGTTTTTT CASSEQGRDGKDEKLFF . TRBJ1-4 TRBV6-1 once
TGTGCCAGCAGTGATAGAGGACTAGCGGGGTCCCACGAGCAGTACTTC CASSDRGLAGSHEQYF TRBD2 TRBJ2-7 TRBV6-1 many
TGTGCCAGCTCAGGGAACTCCTACGAGCAGTACTTC CASSGNSYEQYF . TRBJ2-7 TRBV11-3 many
TGCGCCAGCAGCTTCGGGAGTCCAGATACGCAGTATTTT CASSFGSPDTQYF . TRBJ2-3 TRBV5-1 few
TGTGCCAGCTCACCTTTGCCCTCAGCGGGAGCACTGAACGAGCAGTACTTC CASSPLPSAGALNEQYF TRBD2 TRBJ2-7 TRBV11-3 .
TGTGCCAGCAGCTTTGAGTACACCATATATTTT CASSFEYTIYF . TRBJ1-3 TRBV5-6 .
TGTGCCAGCTCACCGGAGGGTCGCTTGGGCTACACCTTC CASSPEGRLGYTF . TRBJ1-2 TRBV18 many
TGTGCCAGCAGTTACTCCAAGACAGGGGCCAAAAACATTCAGTACTTC CASSYSKTGAKNIQYF TRBD1 TRBJ2-4 TRBV6-6 many
TGTGCCAGCAGTTTAGCGCTAGGGGGCTATTCACCCCTCCACTTT CASSLALGGYSPLHF TRBD1 TRBJ1-6 TRBV12-3/TRBV12-4 many
TGTGCCAGCAGTTACGGCGGGAGGGGTAATGAGCAGTTCTTC CASSYGGRGNEQFF TRBD2 TRBJ2-1 TRBV6-2/TRBV6-3 many
TGTGCCAGCAGTTTAGAACTTAGGGACAGGGCTCAACAGCCCCAGCATTTT CASSLELRDRAQQPQHF TRBD1 TRBJ1-5 TRBV12-3/TRBV12-4 many
TGTGCCAGCAGGGTTACTAGCGGGGGGGCCACCGGGGAGCTGTTTTTT CASRVTSGGATGELFF TRBD2 TRBJ2-2 TRBV2 many
TGCGCCAGCAGCTTGGAACTAGCGGGCGACGAGCAGTACTTC CASSLELAGDEQYF TRBD2 TRBJ2-7 TRBV5-1 many
TGTGCCAGCAGTATGTATTGGAATCAGCCCCAGCATTTT CASSMYWNQPQHF . TRBJ1-5 TRBV6-2/TRBV6-3 .
TGCAGCGGGGGAGGGAACACTGAAGCTTTCTTT CSGGGNTEAFF . TRBJ1-1 TRBV29-1 many